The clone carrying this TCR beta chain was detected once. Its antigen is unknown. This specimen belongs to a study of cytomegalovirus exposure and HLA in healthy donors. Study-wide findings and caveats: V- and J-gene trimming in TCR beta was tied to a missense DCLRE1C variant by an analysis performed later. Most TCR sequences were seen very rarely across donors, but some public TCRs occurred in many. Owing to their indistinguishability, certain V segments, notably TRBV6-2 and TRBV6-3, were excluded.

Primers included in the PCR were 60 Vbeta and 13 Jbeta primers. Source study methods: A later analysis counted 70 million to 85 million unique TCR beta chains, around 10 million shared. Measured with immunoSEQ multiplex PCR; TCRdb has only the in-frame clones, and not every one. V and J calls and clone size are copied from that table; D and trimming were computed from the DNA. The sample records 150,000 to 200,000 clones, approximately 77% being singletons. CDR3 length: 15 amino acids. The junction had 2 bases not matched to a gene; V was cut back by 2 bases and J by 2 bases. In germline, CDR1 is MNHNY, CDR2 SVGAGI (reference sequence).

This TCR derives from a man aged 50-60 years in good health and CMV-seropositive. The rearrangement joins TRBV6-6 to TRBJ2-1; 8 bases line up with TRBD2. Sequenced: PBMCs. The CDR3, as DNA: TGTGCCAGCAGTTACAGAGCGGGGGCCTACAATGAGCAGTTCTTC. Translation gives CASSYRAGAYNEQFF.